This T cell receptor (beta chain) is drawn from a study of blood T cells in healthy people across ages. Overall study findings and caveats: Investigators treated diversity estimates from one million T cells as underestimates.

With a J-beta primer mix and a sample-barcoded 5' primer, a second PCR ran about 7 to 11 cycles. Using its own MiXCR run on the 5' RACE reads, TCRdb lists one record per CDR3 protein. The data hold 850,000 to 1,000,000 distinct CDR3 sequences, with around 49% observed a single time. Worth noting for this clonotype: What it binds is unknown.

Looked up from germline, CDR1 is SQVTM and CDR2 is ANQGSEA. This CDR3 region has 15 residues. The material sequenced was blood. The chain combines TRBV29-1 with TRBJ2-1, with TRBD2 as a possible D gene (6 bases). Judging by the DNA end, TRBJ2-7 fits better; the J call may be wrong. The sequence was obtained from a man in his thirties or forties in good health. CDR3 amino acids: CSAGPRGRQHNEQYF. As DNA, the CDR3 is TGCAGCGCGGGCCCCCGGGGGAGGCAACACAATGAGCAGTACTTC.